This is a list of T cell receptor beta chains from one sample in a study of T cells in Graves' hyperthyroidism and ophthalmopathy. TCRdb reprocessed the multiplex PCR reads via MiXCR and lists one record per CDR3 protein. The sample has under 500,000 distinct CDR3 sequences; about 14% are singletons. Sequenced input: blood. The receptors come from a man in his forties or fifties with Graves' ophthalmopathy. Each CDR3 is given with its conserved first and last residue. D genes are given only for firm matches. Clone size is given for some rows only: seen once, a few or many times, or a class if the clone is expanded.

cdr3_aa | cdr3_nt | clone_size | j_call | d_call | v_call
CASSQRRPRDGGEQYF | TGTGCCAGCAGCCAACGACGCCCCCGGGACGGAGGGGAGCAGTACTTC | many | TRBJ2-7 | . | TRBV3-1
CASSRPPGLAGNWGQETQYF | TGTGCCAGTAGTAGACCGCCGGGACTAGCGGGAAACTGGGGCCAAGAGACCCAGTACTTC | . | TRBJ2-5 | TRBD2 | TRBV19
CASSTLGGANYGYTF | TGTGCCAGCAGCACACTTGGAGGGGCTAACTATGGCTACACCTTC | . | TRBJ1-2 | . | TRBV11-2
CASSLSGRRADTQYF | TGCGCCAGCAGCTTGAGCGGGAGGAGGGCAGATACGCAGTATTTT | few | TRBJ2-3 | TRBD2 | TRBV5-1
CAITDGYEQYF | TGTGCCATCACGGACGGTTACGAGCAGTACTTC | few | TRBJ2-7 | . | TRBV3-1
CSARTVGNEQFF | TGCAGTGCTAGGACGGTCGGAAATGAGCAGTTCTTC | many | TRBJ2-1 | . | TRBV20-1
CASSYNPRGYTDTQYF | TGTGCCAGCAGTTACAACCCCAGGGGATATACAGATACGCAGTATTTT | many | TRBJ2-3 | . | TRBV6-5
CASSKIAGPSYNEQFF | TGTGCCAGCAGCAAGATAGCGGGTCCCTCCTACAATGAGCAGTTCTTC | many | TRBJ2-1 | TRBD2 | TRBV6-1
CASSPGPSGELFF | TGTGCCAGCTCCCCCGGGCCCTCCGGGGAGCTGTTTTTT | few | TRBJ2-2 | . | TRBV18
CASSPESLGDTQYF | TGTGCCAGCAGCCCCGAGTCATTGGGAGATACGCAGTATTTT | many | TRBJ2-3 | . | TRBV3-1
CASGSLGSGELFF | TGTGCTAGTGGTTCTCTAGGCTCTGGGGAGCTGTTTTTT | many | TRBJ2-2 | . | TRBV12-5
CASSPHLDEAEAFF | TGTGCCAGCAGCCCACATTTAGACGAGGCTGAGGCTTTCTTT | . | TRBJ1-1 | . | TRBV11-3
CASKNPRQPQHF | TGTGCCAGCAAAAATCCGAGACAGCCCCAGCATTTT | many | TRBJ1-5 | . | TRBV6-2/TRBV6-3
CASSSRGLNEKLFF | TGTGCCAGCAGCTCTAGGGGGCTGAATGAAAAACTGTTTTTT | few | TRBJ1-4 | TRBD1 | TRBV7-2
CASSQVIAGPETQYF | TGTGCCAGCAGCCAAGTCATAGCGGGCCCCGAGACCCAGTACTTC | many | TRBJ2-5 | TRBD2 | TRBV3-1
CASSLEQGAYGYTF | TGTGCCAGCAGCTTAGAACAGGGGGCTTATGGCTACACCTTC | many | TRBJ1-2 | TRBD1 | TRBV12-3/TRBV12-4
CASGPGQGPNYGYTF | TGTGCCAGCGGACCGGGACAGGGGCCTAACTATGGCTACACCTTC | . | TRBJ1-2 | TRBD1 | TRBV27
CASSDFTDTQYF | TGTGCCAGCAGCGACTTCACAGATACGCAGTATTTT | . | TRBJ2-3 | . | TRBV9
CASTALVAIFNEQFF | TGTGCCAGCACAGCCCTGGTAGCGATATTCAATGAGCAGTTCTTC | many | TRBJ2-1 | . | TRBV11-2
CASRNTNGEQYF | TGTGCCAGCAGAAACACTAACGGCGAGCAGTACTTC | . | TRBJ2-7 | . | TRBV6-1
CSARGRAYEQYF | TGCAGTGCTCGCGGGAGGGCCTACGAGCAGTACTTC | many | TRBJ2-7 | TRBD2 | TRBV20-1
CASSYMPGTGREKYEQYF | TGTGCCAGCAGTTACATGCCCGGGACAGGGAGAGAAAAATACGAGCAGTACTTC | . | TRBJ2-7 | TRBD1 | TRBV6-5
CAWTIQNPGFTYEQYF | TGTGCCTGGACCATCCAAAATCCGGGATTTACCTACGAGCAGTACTTC | many | TRBJ2-7 | . | TRBV30
CSARDRESSPLHF | TGCAGTGCTAGGGACAGGGAAAGTTCACCCCTCCACTTT | many | TRBJ1-6 | TRBD1 | TRBV20-1
CASSELATRGTGELFF | TGTGCCAGCAGTGAGTTGGCTACCCGTGGCACCGGGGAGCTGTTTTTT | many | TRBJ2-2 | . | TRBV2